This T cell receptor beta chain was documented in a study of blood T cell repertoires in COVID-19. The assay was immunoSEQ multiplex PCR, and TCRdb's table has in-frame clones only and misses some. The data hold roughly 250,000 clones, with around 85% observed a single time. The CDR3 totals 12 residues. V was clipped by 4 bases and J by 7 bases, with 10 bases between them. V gene TRBV12-3 or TRBV12-4 combines with J gene TRBJ1-2, with D unclear. The sequencing input was peripheral blood. This receptor was obtained from a human donor with COVID-19, enrolled during active disease. The donor label of this sample is uncertain. For the CDR3, the DNA is TGTGCCAGCAGTTACAATGAGGGTGGCTACACCTTC. It is translated as CASSYNEGGYTF.